The T cell receptor (beta chain) described here comes from a study of cytomegalovirus exposure and HLA in healthy donors. With regard to this clone: As yet, its antigen is unknown.

PCR involved 60 Vbeta and 13 Jbeta primers. Data came from immunoSEQ multiplex PCR; TCRdb stores just in-frame clones and leaves some out. The sample has some 87,000 clones; about 79% are singletons. The CDR3 contains 16 residues. Germline V CDR1 and CDR2: SGHRS, YFSETQ. The trim removed 1 base at V and 5 bases at J, leaving 8 bases unmatched. Study-level findings and limits: Some V segments, including TRBV6-2 and TRBV6-3, were excluded as indistinguishable.

The sequenced sample consisted of PBMCs. The chain recombines TRBV5-1 with TRBJ2-5; 10 nucleotides line up with TRBD1. The TCR originated in a man aged 18 to 35 in good health and CMV-seropositive. The CDR3, as DNA: TGCGCCAGCAGCTTGCCCCGACAGGGGGCAGGGGAGACCCAGTACTTC. Translating it yields CASSLPRQGAGETQYF.